This paragraph covers one T cell receptor (beta chain) sequence. Cohorts were assigned according to the clinical history that participants reported. The data are from a study of blood T cell repertoires in COVID-19. The germline gives CDR1 SNHLY, CDR2 FYNNEI. The trim removed 7 bases at V and 2 bases at J, leaving 11 bases unmatched. The CDR3 runs 15 residues. Original handling: The assay estimated nucleated cells by amplifying reference gene primers. This table comes from immunoSEQ multiplex PCR, and its TCRdb copy is limited to in-frame clones, with some not included. The V and J calls and the clone size are those of that table, but D and trimming were determined from the DNA. This sample has nearly 400,000 clones, with under 90% found just once.

This clonotype originated in a woman aged 25-40 years who had recovered from COVID-19. The chain employs TRBV2 and TRBJ2-7, with 7 bases aligning to TRBD1. What was sequenced was PBMCs or T cells enriched from blood (not recorded which). CDR3 sequence reads: CASTQIGDRAYEQYF. For the CDR3, the DNA is TGTGCCAGCACGCAAATAGGTGACAGGGCCTACGAGCAGTACTTC.